This T cell receptor (beta chain) is from a study of technical replicates of blood from a few donors. The method was immunoSEQ multiplex PCR; TCRdb's version includes in-frame clones alone and lacks a portion of them. Of almost 65,000 clones listed, around 87% are singletons. Trimming pared 3 bases from V and 2 bases from J, leaving 13 bases between. The CDR3 length is 15 residues. The germline V gene has CDR1 SGDLS and CDR2 YYNGEE. The chain employs TRBV9 and TRBJ2-3; TRBD2 might be the D (6 bases). The sample taken for sequencing was PBMCs. The clonotype originates from a human donor in good health. Some clones in this sample may be carry-over from other donors' samples. CDR3 protein: CASSDLGTYTDTQYF. As DNA, the CDR3 is TGTGCCAGCAGCGACCTCGGGACTTACACAGATACGCAGTATTTT.